The T cell receptor (beta chain) described here comes from a study of siplizumab effects on memory and regulatory T cells. The CDR3 runs 14 residues. V dropped 3 bases and J dropped 0 bases, with 6 bases sitting between them. The germline V gene encodes CDR1 SEHNR and CDR2 FQNEAQ (reference sequence). Some clones are missing from TCRdb's copy, which holds only in-frame ones; the method was immunoSEQ multiplex PCR. The data contain about 110,000 clones, roughly 92% of them singletons. V is TRBV7-9 and J is TRBJ1-5; D not resolved. The receptor was derived from a human donor in good health. The sample consisted of CD4+ T cells sorted from blood. The CDR3 DNA reads as TGTGCCAGCAGCTTTTCTGATAGCAATCAGCCCCAGCATTTT. Translating gives CASSFSDSNQPQHF.